The source of this T cell receptor (beta chain) is a study of shared clonotypes between healthy human individuals. Study-wide findings and caveats: Generally, estimated richness proved larger in naive subsets than it did in memory subsets.

Germline CDR1 is SNHLY and CDR2 is FYNNEI. Trimming took off 5 bases at V and 7 bases at J, with 11 bases between the two ends. The CDR3 is 13 amino acids. Partitioning of CD4+ cells yielded a CD45RA+ naive subset and a CD45RA-negative memory subset. Here immunoSEQ multiplex PCR was the method, and the copy in TCRdb shows in-frame clones only, minus some. The data show around 1.1 million clones, approximately 77% seen once. This clone has at least ten counts. Antigen specificity is unknown. J is TRBJ2-2 and V is TRBV2, with D possibly matching TRBD1 (6 bases). The clonotype originates from a man aged 18 to 30 in good health. Some clones in this sample may be carry-over from other donors' samples. The sequencing sample was made of memory CD4+ T cells from PBMCs. Subset defined: CD45RA-negative fraction. The CDR3 region is CASSRQVDGELFF. CDR3 bases: TGTGCCAGCAGTCGACAGGTGGACGGGGAGCTGTTTTTT.